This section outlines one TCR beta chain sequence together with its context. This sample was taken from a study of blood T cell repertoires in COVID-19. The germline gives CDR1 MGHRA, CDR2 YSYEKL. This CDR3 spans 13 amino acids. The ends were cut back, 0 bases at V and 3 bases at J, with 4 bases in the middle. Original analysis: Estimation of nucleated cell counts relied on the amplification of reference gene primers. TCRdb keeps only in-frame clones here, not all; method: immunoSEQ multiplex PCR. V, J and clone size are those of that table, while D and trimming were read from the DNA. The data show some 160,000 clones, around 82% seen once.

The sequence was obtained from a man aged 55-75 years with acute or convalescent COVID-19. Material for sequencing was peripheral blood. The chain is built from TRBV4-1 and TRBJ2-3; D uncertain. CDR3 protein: CASSQEETDTQYF. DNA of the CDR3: TGCGCCAGCAGCCAAGAAGAGACAGATACGCAGTATTTT.